This record covers a single T cell receptor (beta chain). The data were taken from a study of CD8 T cells in Susac syndrome. With random hexamers, about 0.5 to 1 ug RNA was reverse transcribed. One entry per CDR3 protein results from TCRdb running MiXCR on the immunoSEQ multiplex PCR reads. The sample shows approximately 190,000 distinct CDR3 sequences, roughly 95% of them seen only once. The authors negatively isolated CD8+ and CD4+ T cells and FACS-enriched TEMRA cells. Trimming shortened V by 5 bases and J by 7 bases, and 9 bases separated the two germline ends. The CDR3 sequence is 11 residues long. Germline-derived CDR1 and CDR2 are SGHTA and FQGNSA.

The chain uses TRBV7-2 and TRBJ2-7; D is unclear. This sequence was found in a human donor with multiple sclerosis. The sequenced sample was CD4+ T cells from PBMCs. The CDR3 DNA sequence: TGTGCCAGCAGCCCTGAAAGGGAGCAGTACTTC. This codes for CASSPEREQYF.